Listed below are T cell receptor beta chains from one sample, sequenced in a study of blood T cells in healthy people across ages. TCRdb reanalysed the 5' RACE reads using MiXCR and keeps one entry per CDR3 protein. The sample consists of 780,000 or so distinct CDR3 sequences, 56% of them appearing once. Sample: blood. All receptors come from a man aged 40-49 years in good health. Each CDR3 is given with its conserved first and last residue. Fields, in order: CDR3 protein, CDR3 DNA, D gene, V gene, J gene, clone size. D genes are given only for firm matches. Only some rows state a clone size, as once, few, many or a class for expanded clones.

CASSQENNAGELFF	TGTGCCAGCAGCCAAGAGAACAATGCCGGGGAGCTGTTTTTT	.	TRBV3-1	TRBJ2-2	many
CASSQLQTYGYTF	TGTGCCAGCAGCCAACTACAGACCTATGGCTACACCTTC	.	TRBV14	TRBJ1-2	.
CASSLGEHGYTF	TGTGCCAGCAGCCTAGGGGAACATGGCTACACCTTC	.	TRBV3-1	TRBJ1-2	few
CASSLGLAVGDQPQHF	TGTGCCAGCAGCTTAGGACTTGCCGTGGGGGATCAGCCCCAGCATTTT	.	TRBV7-2	TRBJ1-5	.
CASSYKISDTQYF	TGTGCCAGCAGTTACAAAATATCAGATACGCAGTATTTT	.	TRBV6-6	TRBJ2-3	.
CASSLALAGGLLNEQFF	TGTGCCAGCAGCTTAGCTCTAGCGGGGGGGCTACTCAATGAGCAGTTCTTC	TRBD2	TRBV7-2	TRBJ2-1	few
CASSSGTLQAYNEQFF	TGCGCCAGCAGCTCTGGTACTCTCCAGGCCTACAATGAGCAGTTCTTC	.	TRBV5-1	TRBJ2-1	.
CASRRDTGGYGYTF	TGTGCCAGCAGGCGGGATACAGGAGGATACGGCTACACCTTC	.	TRBV2	TRBJ1-2	.
CASSQRSGLGGNIQYF	TGTGCCAGCAGCCAAAGATCTGGCTTGGGGGGAAACATTCAGTACTTC	.	TRBV14	TRBJ2-4	.
CASKVGSGANVLTF	TGTGCCAGCAAAGTGGGCTCTGGGGCCAACGTCCTGACTTTC	.	TRBV4-2	TRBJ2-6	.
CASSEQYPGGWAFF	TGCGCCAGCAGCGAGCAATACCCAGGGGGGTGGGCTTTCTTT	TRBD1	TRBV5-1	TRBJ1-1	.
CSASRGAEGNTIYF	TGCAGTGCCAGCCGGGGAGCGGAGGGAAACACCATATATTTT	.	TRBV20-1	TRBJ1-3	.
CASSKRQGLGRGLFSYEQYF	TGTGCCAGCAGCAAAAGGCAGGGCCTCGGCAGGGGGCTTTTCTCCTACGAGCAGTACTTC	TRBD1	TRBV12-3/TRBV12-4	TRBJ2-7	.
CASSRDRRYEQYF	TGTGCCAGCAGTCGGGACAGACGTTACGAGCAGTACTTC	TRBD1	TRBV6-2/TRBV6-3	TRBJ2-7	few
CASSQGDTGLTDEQFF	TGCGCCAGCAGCCAGGGCGACACAGGATTGACCGATGAGCAGTTCTTC	.	TRBV4-3	TRBJ2-1	few
CASHRFPPGTGANVLTF	TGTGCCAGCCACCGATTTCCCCCAGGAACCGGGGCCAACGTCCTGACTTTC	.	TRBV7-2	TRBJ2-6	.